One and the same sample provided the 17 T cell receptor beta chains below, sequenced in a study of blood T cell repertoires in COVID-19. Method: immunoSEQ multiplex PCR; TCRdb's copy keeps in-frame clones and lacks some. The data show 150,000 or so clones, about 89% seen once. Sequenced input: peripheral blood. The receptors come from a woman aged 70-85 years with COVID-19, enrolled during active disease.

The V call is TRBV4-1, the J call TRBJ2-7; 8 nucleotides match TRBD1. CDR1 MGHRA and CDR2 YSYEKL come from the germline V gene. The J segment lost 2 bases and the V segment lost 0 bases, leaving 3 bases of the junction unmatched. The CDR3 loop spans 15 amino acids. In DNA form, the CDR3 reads TGCGCCAGCAGCCAAGACAGGGGGCTTCCCTACGAGCAGTACTTC. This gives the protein CASSQDRGLPYEQYF.

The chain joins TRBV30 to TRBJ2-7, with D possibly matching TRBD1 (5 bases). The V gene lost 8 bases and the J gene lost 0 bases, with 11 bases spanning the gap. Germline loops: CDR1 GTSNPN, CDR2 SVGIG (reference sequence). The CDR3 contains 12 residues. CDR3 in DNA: TGTGCCGGCCGACAGACCTCCTACGAGCAGTACTTC. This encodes CAGRQTSYEQYF. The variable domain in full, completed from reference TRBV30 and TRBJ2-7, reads SQTIHQWPATLVQPVGSPLSLECTVEGTSNPNLYWYRQAAGRGLQLLFYSVGIGQISSEVPQNLSASRPQDRQFILSSKKLLLSDSGFYLCAGRQTSYEQYFGPGTRLTVT.

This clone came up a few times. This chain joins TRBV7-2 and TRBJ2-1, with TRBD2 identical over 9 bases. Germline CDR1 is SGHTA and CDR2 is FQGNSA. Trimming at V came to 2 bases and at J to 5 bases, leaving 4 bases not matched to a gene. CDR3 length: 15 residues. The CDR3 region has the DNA TGTGCCAGCAGCTTAACTAGCGGGCGCCACAATGAGCAGTTCTTC. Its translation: CASSLTSGRHNEQFF. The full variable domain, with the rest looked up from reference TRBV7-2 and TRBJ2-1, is GAGVSQSPSNKVTEKGKDVELRCDPISGHTALYWYRQSLGQGLEFLIYFQGNSAPDKSGLPSDRFSAERTGGSVSTLTIQRTQQEDSAVYLCASSLTSGRHNEQFFGPGTRLTVL.

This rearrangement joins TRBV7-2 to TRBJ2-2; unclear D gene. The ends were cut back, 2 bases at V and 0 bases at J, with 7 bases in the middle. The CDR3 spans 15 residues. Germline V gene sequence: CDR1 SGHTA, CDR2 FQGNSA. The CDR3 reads CASSLYGSNTGELFF. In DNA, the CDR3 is TGTGCCAGCAGCTTATACGGGTCGAACACCGGGGAGCTGTTTTTT. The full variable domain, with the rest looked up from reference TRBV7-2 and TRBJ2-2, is GAGVSQSPSNKVTEKGKDVELRCDPISGHTALYWYRQSLGQGLEFLIYFQGNSAPDKSGLPSDRFSAERTGGSVSTLTIQRTQQEDSAVYLCASSLYGSNTGELFFGEGSRLTVL.

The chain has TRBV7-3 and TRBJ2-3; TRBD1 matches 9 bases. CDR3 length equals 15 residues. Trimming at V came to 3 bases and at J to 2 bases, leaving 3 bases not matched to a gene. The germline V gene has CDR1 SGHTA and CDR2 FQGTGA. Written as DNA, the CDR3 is TGTGCCAGCAGCTTCGACAGGGGGTACACAGATACGCAGTATTTT. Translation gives CASSFDRGYTDTQYF.

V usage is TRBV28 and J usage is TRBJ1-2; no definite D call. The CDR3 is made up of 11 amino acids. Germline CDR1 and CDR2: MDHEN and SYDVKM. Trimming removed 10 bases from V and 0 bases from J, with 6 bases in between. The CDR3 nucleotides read TGTGCCACTCGTACTAACTATGGCTACACCTTC. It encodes CATRTNYGYTF.

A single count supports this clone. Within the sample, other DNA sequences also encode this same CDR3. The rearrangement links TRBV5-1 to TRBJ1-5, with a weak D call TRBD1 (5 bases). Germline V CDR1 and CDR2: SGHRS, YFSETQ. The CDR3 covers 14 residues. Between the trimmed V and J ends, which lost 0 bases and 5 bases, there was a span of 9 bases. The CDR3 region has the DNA TGCGCCAGCAGCTTGGAAGGAGGGGATCAGCCCCAGCATTTT. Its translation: CASSLEGGDQPQHF.

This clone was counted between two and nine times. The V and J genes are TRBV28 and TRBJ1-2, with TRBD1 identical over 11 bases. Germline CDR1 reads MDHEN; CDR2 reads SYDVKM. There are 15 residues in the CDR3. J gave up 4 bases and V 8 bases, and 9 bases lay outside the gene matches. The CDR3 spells CASQGQGAISYGYTF. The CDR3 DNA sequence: TGTGCCAGCCAAGGACAGGGGGCGATTTCCTATGGCTACACCTTC.

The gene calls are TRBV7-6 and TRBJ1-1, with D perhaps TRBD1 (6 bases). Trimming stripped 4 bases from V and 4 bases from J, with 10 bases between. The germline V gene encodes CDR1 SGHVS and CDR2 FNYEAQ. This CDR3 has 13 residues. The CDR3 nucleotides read TGTGCCAGCAGCTACGACAGGACCACTGAAGCTTTCTTT. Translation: CASSYDRTTEAFF.

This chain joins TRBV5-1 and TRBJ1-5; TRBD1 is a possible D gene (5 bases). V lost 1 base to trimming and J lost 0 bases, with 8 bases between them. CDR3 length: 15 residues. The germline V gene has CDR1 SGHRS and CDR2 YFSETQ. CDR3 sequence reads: CASSLTGVSNQPQHF. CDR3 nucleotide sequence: TGCGCCAGCAGCTTGACGGGGGTTAGCAATCAGCCCCAGCATTTT. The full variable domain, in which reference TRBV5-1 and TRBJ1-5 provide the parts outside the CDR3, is KAGVTQTPRYLIKTRGQQVTLSCSPISGHRSVSWYQQTPGQGLQFLFEYFSETQRNKGNFPGRFSGRQFSNSRSEMNVSTLELGDSALYLCASSLTGVSNQPQHFGDGTRLSIL.

The CDR3 region is CASSIASRGINNEQFF. Here the CDR3 DNA reads TGTGCCAGTAGTATAGCTTCGCGGGGGATCAACAATGAGCAGTTCTTC. The chain carries TRBV19 and TRBJ2-1; 7 nucleotides line up with TRBD2. Germline CDR1 is LNHDA and CDR2 is SQIVND (reference sequence). This CDR3 region has 16 residues. V lost 1 base and J lost 5; bases outside the gene matches: 8.

The CDR3 is CASSWTGEVIYGYTF. In DNA form, the CDR3 reads TGTGCCAGCAGTTGGACAGGGGAAGTGATCTATGGCTACACCTTC. The chain couples TRBV28 to TRBJ1-2; 9 nucleotides line up with TRBD1. The germline gives CDR1 MDHEN, CDR2 SYDVKM. The junction had 7 bases not matched to a gene; V was cut back by 4 bases and J by 4 bases. The length of the CDR3 is 15 residues.

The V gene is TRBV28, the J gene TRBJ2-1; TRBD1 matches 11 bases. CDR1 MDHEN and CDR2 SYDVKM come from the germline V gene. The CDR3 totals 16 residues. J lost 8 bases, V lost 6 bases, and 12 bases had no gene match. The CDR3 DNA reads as TGTGCCAGCAGCAGGACAGGGGGCGCGTTGGGCTATGAGCAGTTCTTC. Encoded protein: CASSRTGGALGYEQFF.

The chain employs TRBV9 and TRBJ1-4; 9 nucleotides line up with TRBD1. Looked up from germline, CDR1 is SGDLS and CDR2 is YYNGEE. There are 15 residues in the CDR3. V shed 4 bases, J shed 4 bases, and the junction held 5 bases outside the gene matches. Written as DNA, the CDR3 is TGTGCCAGCAGCTTTCGGACAGGGGATAATGAAAAACTGTTTTTT. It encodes CASSFRTGDNEKLFF. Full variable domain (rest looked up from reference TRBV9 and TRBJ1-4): DSGVTQTPKHLITATGQRVTLRCSPRSGDLSVYWYQQSLDQGLQFLIQYYNGEERAKGNILERFSAQQFPDLHSELNLSSLELGDSALYFCASSFRTGDNEKLFFGSGTQLSVL.

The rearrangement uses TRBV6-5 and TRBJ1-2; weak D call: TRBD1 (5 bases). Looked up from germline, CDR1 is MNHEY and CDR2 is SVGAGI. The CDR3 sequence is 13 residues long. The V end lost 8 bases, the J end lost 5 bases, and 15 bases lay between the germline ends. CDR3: CASQVAQGYGYTF. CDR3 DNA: TGTGCCAGCCAGGTAGCTCAGGGTTATGGCTACACCTTC.

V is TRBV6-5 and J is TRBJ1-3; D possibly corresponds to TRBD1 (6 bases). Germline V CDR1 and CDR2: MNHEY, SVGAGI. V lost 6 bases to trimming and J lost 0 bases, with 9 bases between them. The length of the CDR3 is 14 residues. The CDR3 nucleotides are TGTGCCAGCAGCATACAGGGCTCTGGAAACACCATATATTTT. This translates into CASSIQGSGNTIYF.

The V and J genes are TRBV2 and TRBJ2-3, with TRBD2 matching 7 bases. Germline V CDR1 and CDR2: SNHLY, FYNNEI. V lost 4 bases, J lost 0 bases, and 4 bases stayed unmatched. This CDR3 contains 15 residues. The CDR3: CASSALADSTDTQYF. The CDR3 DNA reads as TGTGCCAGCAGTGCTCTAGCGGATAGCACAGATACGCAGTATTTT.